The next 18 T cell receptor beta chains were all read from a single sample in a study of shared clonotypes between healthy human individuals. Clones were read by immunoSEQ multiplex PCR, and TCRdb kept only the in-frame ones, dropping some. The sample contains about 1.5 million clones, about 96% of which appear only once. The source material was naive CD4+ T cells sorted from blood. Stated subset: CD45RA+ positively selected. The origin of the receptors is a man aged 30 to 45 in good health.

CDR3 region: CASTRGLAGGQETQYF. CDR3 in DNA: TGTGCCAGCACTCGCGGACTAGCGGGGGGCCAAGAGACCCAGTACTTC. The V and J genes are TRBV7-9 and TRBJ2-5; TRBD2 agrees at 14 bases. V was pared by 7 bases and J by 1 base, with 5 bases of the junction left unmatched. The CDR3 spans 16 residues. Germline CDR1 SEHNR, CDR2 FQNEAQ (reference sequence).

The V and J genes are TRBV18 and TRBJ1-4; D uncertain. Trimming removed 2 bases from V and 5 bases from J, with 9 bases in between. The CDR3 is 14 amino acids. Germline V gene data show CDR1 as KGHSH and CDR2 as LQKENI. CDR3 sequence reads: CASSPEGQNEKLFF. CDR3 in DNA: TGTGCCAGCTCACCAGAGGGCCAGAATGAAAAACTGTTTTTT.

The chain employs TRBV28 and TRBJ2-7; 7 bases map to TRBD2. The CDR3 spans 15 residues. Germline V gene lookup returns CDR1 MDHEN and CDR2 SYDVKM. J lost 0 bases, V lost 6 bases, and 8 bases had no gene match. CDR3 DNA: TGTGCCAGCAGCCCAAGCGGGACGAGCTCCTACGAGCAGTACTTC. It specifies CASSPSGTSSYEQYF.

V usage is TRBV18 and J usage is TRBJ2-1; 11 bases match TRBD2. Losses at the gene ends were 1 base for V and 6 bases for J; bases not matched to a gene: 5. Germline CDR1 KGHSH, CDR2 LQKENI. The length of the CDR3 is 16 residues. The CDR3 bases are TGTGCCAGCTCACCACTTACTAGCGGGAGTGGCAATGAGCAGTTCTTC. It translates to CASSPLTSGSGNEQFF.

The chain employs TRBV27 and TRBJ1-2; D remains ambiguous. This CDR3 comprises 13 residues. Germline V gene sequence: CDR1 MNHEY, CDR2 SMNVEV (reference sequence). Trimming left V 6 bases short and J 4 bases short, with 12 bases between. The chain's CDR3 is CASREDGRYGYTF. For the CDR3, the DNA is TGTGCCAGCAGGGAGGACGGCCGCTATGGCTACACCTTC.

V and J are TRBV9 and TRBJ2-1, with 8 bases that match TRBD1. Germline lookup yields CDR1 SGDLS and CDR2 YYNGEE. Unmatched junction bases numbered 8, after V lost 1 base and J lost 8 bases. CDR3 length equals 15 residues. The CDR3 DNA reads TGTGCCAGCAGCGTAATCCCGACAGGGGCCGATGAGCAGTTCTTC. Translation gives CASSVIPTGADEQFF.

This clone was found once. An end of the junction differs from the germline gene, which may be a read error. J is TRBJ2-7 and V is TRBV2; 8 positions agree with TRBD1. The CDR3 covers 13 residues. CDR1 SNHLY and CDR2 FYNNEI come from the germline V gene. The CDR3 reads CASSEETGAEQYF. In nucleotides, the CDR3 is TGTGCCAGCAGCGAAGAGACAGGGGCCGAGCAGTACTTC.

The chain has TRBV28 and TRBJ2-2; D unresolved. The CDR3 consists of 13 residues. Per the germline V gene, CDR1 is MDHEN and CDR2 is SYDVKM. Trimming took 8 bases from V and 3 from J, leaving 10 bases between them. The CDR3, as DNA: TGTGCCAGCTTACATACGCACACCGGGGAGCTGTTTTTT. The encoded protein is CASLHTHTGELFF.

The rearrangement links TRBV18 to TRBJ2-2; D not resolved. V lost 6 bases and J lost 1, with 12 bases in between. The CDR3 has 15 amino acids. Per the germline V gene, CDR1 is KGHSH and CDR2 is LQKENI. The CDR3, as DNA: TGTGCCAGCTCTTTAGAAAGGGTGAACACCGGGGAGCTGTTTTTT. Protein product: CASSLERVNTGELFF. The full variable domain, with the rest looked up from reference TRBV18 and TRBJ2-2, is NAGVMQNPRHLVRRRGQEARLRCSPMKGHSHVYWYRQLPEEGLKFMVYLQKENIIDESGMPKERFSAEFPKEGPSILRIQQVVRGDSAAYFCASSLERVNTGELFFGEGSRLTVL.

The J gene is TRBJ1-1, the V gene TRBV25-1; D may be TRBD1 (6 bases). The length of the CDR3 is 14 residues. The germline V gene has CDR1 MGHDK and CDR2 SYGVNS. The V gene lost 7 bases and the J gene lost 3 bases, with 15 bases spanning the gap. CDR3 residues: CASTVNQGYTEAFF. The CDR3 DNA follows: TGTGCCAGCACCGTTAACCAGGGGTACACTGAAGCTTTCTTT.

The chain employs TRBV5-1 and TRBJ1-1; unclear D gene. The length of the CDR3 is 15 residues. Trimming took off 0 bases at V and 0 bases at J, with 9 bases between the two ends. Germline V gene sequence: CDR1 SGHRS, CDR2 YFSETQ. CDR3 residues: CASSLGYTVNTEAFF. The CDR3 DNA sequence: TGCGCCAGCAGCTTGGGGTATACCGTGAACACTGAAGCTTTCTTT.

This rearrangement joins TRBV4-1 to TRBJ2-4; no clear D gene. Trimming removed 1 base from V and 8 bases from J, with 12 bases in between. Germline CDR1 reads MGHRA; CDR2 reads YSYEKL. The CDR3 is made up of 14 amino acids. The CDR3 DNA is TGCGCCAGCAGCCAAGTCCCTCCCTGGGACATTCAGTACTTC. This encodes CASSQVPPWDIQYF.

The genes are TRBV18 and TRBJ2-1, with TRBD2 matching over 9 bases. Germline CDR1 KGHSH, CDR2 LQKENI. V lost 3 bases, J lost 6 bases, and 15 bases stayed unmatched. The CDR3 has 18 residues. CDR3 residues: CASSPNQALAGPPNEQFF. DNA of the CDR3: TGTGCCAGCTCACCGAATCAAGCACTAGCGGGTCCCCCCAATGAGCAGTTCTTC.

CDR3 sequence (DNA): TGTGCCAGCAAGGGGGCGGGGGACGGGAACGGGGAGCTGTTTTTT. Amino acid sequence: CASKGAGDGNGELFF. V gene TRBV6-1 combines with J gene TRBJ2-2; D is perhaps TRBD1 or TRBD2 (7 bases each). V lost 7 bases and J lost 7, with 19 bases in between. CDR3 length equals 15 residues. Per germline, CDR1 MNHNS and CDR2 SASEGT.

J is TRBJ1-5 and V is TRBV19; D is possibly TRBD1 (6 bases). Germline CDR1 is LNHDA and CDR2 is SQIVND (reference sequence). This CDR3 spans 14 amino acids. V was trimmed by 7 bases and J by 1 base, leaving 11 bases between them. The CDR3 DNA sequence: TGTGCCAGTAACACTCAGGGGAGCAATCAGCCCCAGCATTTT. Amino acids: CASNTQGSNQPQHF.

For the CDR3, the DNA is TGTGCCAGCAGTTTGTCGGACCAGACTTACGAGCAGTACTTC. This codes for CASSLSDQTYEQYF. This chain connects TRBV27 to TRBJ2-7, with no clear D. The V and J ends lost 3 bases and 4 bases respectively, with 13 bases between them. The germline CDR1 and CDR2 sequences are MNHEY and SMNVEV (reference sequence). The length of the CDR3 is 14 residues.

The chain recombines TRBV4-2 with TRBJ1-1; D gene unclear. CDR3 length equals 12 residues. V lost 0 bases and J 8 bases, leaving 7 bases between the germline ends. CDR1 is LGHNA, CDR2 YNFKEQ, per germline. CDR3 nucleotide sequence: TGTGCCAGCAGCCAAGAGAGGCAGGAAGCTTTCTTT. Translated, it gives CASSQERQEAFF.

The rearrangement joins TRBV7-3 to TRBJ1-2, with TRBD1 identical over 9 bases. CDR3 length: 16 amino acids. With V trimmed by 0 bases and J by 8 bases, 10 bases remained unmatched. Germline V CDR1 and CDR2: SGHTA, FQGTGA. This CDR3 reads CASSLTAPGDRDGYTF. Written as DNA, the CDR3 is TGTGCCAGCAGCTTAACCGCCCCAGGGGACAGGGACGGCTACACCTTC. The whole variable domain, remainder taken from reference TRBV7-3 and TRBJ1-2, is GAGVSQTPSNKVTEKGKYVELRCDPISGHTALYWYRQSLGQGPEFLIYFQGTGAADDSGLPNDRFFAVRPEGSVSTLKIQRTERGDSAVYLCASSLTAPGDRDGYTFGSGTRLTVV.